The entry below gives a single TCR beta chain sequence along with its context. Its antigen is not identified. What was sequenced on ten immunoSEQ deep assay plates was unsorted PBMC DNA. As processed by the authors: Sequence data from immunoSEQ were junction-only and lacked quality scores; consequently, filtering differed. Profiling relied on immunoSEQ multiplex PCR, and the TCRdb table lists in-frame clones only, not all of them. That table supplies the V and J calls and clone size; D and trimming were determined from the DNA. The table has about 510,000 clones, approximately 85% seen once; the top ten hold around 13%. This sample stems from a study of shared clonotypes between healthy human individuals. Germline CDR1 is LNHDA and CDR2 is SQIVND (reference sequence). The CDR3 totals 16 residues. V dropped 5 bases and J dropped 6; count of bases not matched to a gene: 12. Study conclusions and caveats: Among donors, sharing of clonotypes was expected to be affected by sequencing depth. What limited the represented genetic and exposure-history diversity was the small number of donors.

Sequences were obtained from PBMCs. The TCR sequence derives from a woman aged 40 to 50 in good health. Some clones in this sample may be carry-over from other donors' samples. The chain carries TRBV19 and TRBJ2-4, with 8 bases aligning to TRBD2. The CDR3 here is CASSPESAGESNIQYF. The DNA of the CDR3 is TGTGCCAGTAGTCCTGAATCAGCGGGAGAGTCAAACATTCAGTACTTC.